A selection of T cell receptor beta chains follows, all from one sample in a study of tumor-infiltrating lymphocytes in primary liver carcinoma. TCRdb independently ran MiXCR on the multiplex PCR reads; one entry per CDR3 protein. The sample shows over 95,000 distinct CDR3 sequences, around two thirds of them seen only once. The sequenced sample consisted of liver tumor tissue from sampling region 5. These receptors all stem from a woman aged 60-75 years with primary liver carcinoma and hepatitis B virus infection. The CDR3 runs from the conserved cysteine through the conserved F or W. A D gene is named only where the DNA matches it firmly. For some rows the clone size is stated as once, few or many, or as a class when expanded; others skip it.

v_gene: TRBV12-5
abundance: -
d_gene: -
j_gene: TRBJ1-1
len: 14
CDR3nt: TGTGCTAGTGATTTGAGTGAGTCGAACACTGGAGCTTTCTTT
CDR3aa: CASDLSESNTGAFF

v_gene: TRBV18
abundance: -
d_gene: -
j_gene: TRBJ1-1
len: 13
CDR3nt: TGTGCCAGCTCACCAGGGATGAACACTGAAGCTTCCTTT
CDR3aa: CASSPGMNTEASF

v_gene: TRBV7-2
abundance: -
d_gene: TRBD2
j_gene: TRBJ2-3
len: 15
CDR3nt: TGTGCCAGCAGCTTCGGGACTAGCAAGGTAGATACGCAGTATTTT
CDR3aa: CASSFGTSKVDTQYF

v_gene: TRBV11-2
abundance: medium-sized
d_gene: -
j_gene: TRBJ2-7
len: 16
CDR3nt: TGTGCCAGCAGCCGACTAACACAGGGTGAGGTCTACGAGCAGTACTTC
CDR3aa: CASSRLTQGEVYEQYF

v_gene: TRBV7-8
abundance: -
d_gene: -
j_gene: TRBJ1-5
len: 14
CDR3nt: TGTGCCAGCAGGTTGGGGGCCCAAAATCGGCCCCAGCACTTT
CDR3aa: CASRLGAQNRPQHF

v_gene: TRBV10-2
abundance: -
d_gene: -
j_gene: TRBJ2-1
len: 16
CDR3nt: TGCGCCAGCCTGGGGCTAGCCCGAACGGGGGACAATGAGCAGTTCTTC
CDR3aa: CASLGLARTGDNEQFF

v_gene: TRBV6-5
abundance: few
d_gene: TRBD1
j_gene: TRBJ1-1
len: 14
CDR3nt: TGTGCCAGCAGTTCGCAGGGGGCGAATATTGAAGCTTTCTTT
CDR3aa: CASSSQGANIEAFF

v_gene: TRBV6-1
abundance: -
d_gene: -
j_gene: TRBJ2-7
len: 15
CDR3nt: TGTGCCAGCAGTGCCACAGCGGAGGCCCTCTACGAGCAGTACTTC
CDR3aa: CASSATAEALYEQYF

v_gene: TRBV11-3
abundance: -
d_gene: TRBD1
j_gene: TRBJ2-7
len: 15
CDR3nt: TGTGCCAGCAGCTCGGGGACAGGGGGCCGCTACAAGCAATACTTC
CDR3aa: CASSSGTGGRYKQYF

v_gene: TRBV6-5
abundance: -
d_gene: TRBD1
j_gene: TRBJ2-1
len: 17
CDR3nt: TGTGCCAGCAACTACCCAGACGGGACAGGAGGCTACAATGAGCAGTTCTTC
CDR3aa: CASNYPDGTGGYNEQFF

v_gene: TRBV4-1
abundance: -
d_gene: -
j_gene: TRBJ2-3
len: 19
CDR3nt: TGCGCCAGCAGCCTCATCGCGGGAAACCTCCCGCGGCGGACAGATACGCAGTATTTT
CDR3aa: CASSLIAGNLPRRTDTQYF

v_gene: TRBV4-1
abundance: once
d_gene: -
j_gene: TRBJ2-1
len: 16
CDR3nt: TGCGCCGGCAGCTCCCGTCTAACGGGAGACCACAATGAGCAGTTCTTC
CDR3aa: CAGSSRLTGDHNEQFF

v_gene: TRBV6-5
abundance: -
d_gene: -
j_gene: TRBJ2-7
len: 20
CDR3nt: TGTGCCAGCAGTTCCCGGAGAGTGGAGGGGGTTAGCGGAGGGTCCTACGAGCAGTACTTC
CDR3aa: CASSSRRVEGVSGGSYEQYF

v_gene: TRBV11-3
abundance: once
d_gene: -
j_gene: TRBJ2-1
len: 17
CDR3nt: TGTGCCAACGGCTTAGGGTTCAGCGGGCTTTCCTACAATGAGCAGTTCTTC
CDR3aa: CANGLGFSGLSYNEQFF

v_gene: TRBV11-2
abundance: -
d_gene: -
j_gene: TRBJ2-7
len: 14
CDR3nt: TGTGGCAGTAGCCCTCCCGGGGGCTCCTACGAGCAGTGCTTC
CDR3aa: CGSSPPGGSYEQCF

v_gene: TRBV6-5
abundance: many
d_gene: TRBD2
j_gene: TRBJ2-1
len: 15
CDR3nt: TGTGCCAGCAGTTGGGGGGGGACCTCCTACAATGAGCAGTTCTTC
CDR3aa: CASSWGGTSYNEQFF

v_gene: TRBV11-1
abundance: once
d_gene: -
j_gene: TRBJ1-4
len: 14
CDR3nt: TGTGCCAGCAGCTCAACAAGGATCAATGAAAAACCGTTTTTT
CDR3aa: CASSSTRINEKPFF

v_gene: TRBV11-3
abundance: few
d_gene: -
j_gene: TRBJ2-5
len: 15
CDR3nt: TGTGCCAGCAGCTTAAACACGGCCGGGGGAGGGACCCAGTACTTC
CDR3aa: CASSLNTAGGGTQYF

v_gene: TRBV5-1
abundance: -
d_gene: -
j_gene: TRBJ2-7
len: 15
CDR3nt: TGCACCAGGAGCCCCGGGACGATGAGCTTCTACGAGCAGTACTTC
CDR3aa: CTRSPGTMSFYEQYF

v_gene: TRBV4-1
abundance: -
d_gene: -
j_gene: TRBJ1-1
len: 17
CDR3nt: TGCGCCAGCAGCCAAGATGGGTCGGCGACACGGAACACAGAAACTTTCTTT
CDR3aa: CASSQDGSATRNTETFF

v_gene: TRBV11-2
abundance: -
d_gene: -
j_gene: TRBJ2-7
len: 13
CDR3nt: TGTGCCAGCAGTTTAAAGTCGAGGGCCGAGCAGTACTTC
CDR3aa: CASSLKSRAEQYF

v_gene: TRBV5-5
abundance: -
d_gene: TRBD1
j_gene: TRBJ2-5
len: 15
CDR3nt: TGTGCCAGCGGCTTCACTGACAGGGCACCCGCGACCCAGTACTTC
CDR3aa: CASGFTDRAPATQYF

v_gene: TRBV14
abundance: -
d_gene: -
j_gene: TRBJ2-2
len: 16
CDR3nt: TGTGCCAGCAGCCAACTTGGACACCAAAACACCGGGGAGCTGTTTTTT
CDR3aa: CASSQLGHQNTGELFF

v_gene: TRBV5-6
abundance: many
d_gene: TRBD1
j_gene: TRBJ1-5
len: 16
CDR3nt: TGTGCCAGCAGCCTTGGGATGTTAGGGGGCATTCAGCCCCAGCATTTT
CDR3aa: CASSLGMLGGIQPQHF

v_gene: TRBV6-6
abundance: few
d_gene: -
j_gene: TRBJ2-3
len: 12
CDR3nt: TGTGCCAGTAGTTTGGGCACAGATATGCAGTATTTT
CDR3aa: CASSLGTDMQYF

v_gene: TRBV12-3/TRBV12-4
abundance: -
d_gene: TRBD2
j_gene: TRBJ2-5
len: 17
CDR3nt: TGTGCCAGCAGAAGAATAGCGGGAGGGCCAAGAGTCGAAGACCAGTATTTC
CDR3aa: CASRRIAGGPRVEDQYF

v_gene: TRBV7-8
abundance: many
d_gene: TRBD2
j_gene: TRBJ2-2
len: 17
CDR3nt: TGTGCCAGCAGCTTAAGGGAGGGCGGACCCCGGACCGGGGAGCTGTTTTTT
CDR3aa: CASSLREGGPRTGELFF

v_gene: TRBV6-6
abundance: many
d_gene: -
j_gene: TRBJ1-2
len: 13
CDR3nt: TGTGCCAGCAGTACGGGGGGTGGGGATGGCTACACCTTC
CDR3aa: CASSTGGGDGYTF

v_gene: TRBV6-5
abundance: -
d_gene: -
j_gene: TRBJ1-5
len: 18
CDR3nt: TGTGCCACCAGTTATTACACTCTGACAGGAGAATTGACACAGCCCCAGCATTTT
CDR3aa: CATSYYTLTGELTQPQHF

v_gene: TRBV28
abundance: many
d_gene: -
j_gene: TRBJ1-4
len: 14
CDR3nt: TGTGCCAGCAGTTTGGGAGGGCGCAATGAAAAACTGTTTTTT
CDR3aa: CASSLGGRNEKLFF